Shown below are 21 T cell receptor beta chains from a single sample sequenced in a study of graft-versus-host responses after intestinal transplantation. Their antigens remain unidentified. Method: immunoSEQ multiplex PCR; TCRdb's copy keeps in-frame clones and lacks some. The top ten hold roughly 0.43% of the sample, which has over 80,000 clones, just under 95% seen once. The starting material was unstimulated CD8+ T cells sorted from spleen or lymph node cells, obtained before transplant. The receptor set was obtained from a human donor who was the organ donor for an intestinal transplant.

J is TRBJ1-1 and V is TRBV4-2; the match to TRBD1 covers 9 bases. Losses at the gene ends were 4 bases for V and 5 bases for J; bases not matched to a gene: 11. The CDR3 loop spans 16 amino acids. The germline gives CDR1 LGHNA, CDR2 YNFKEQ. For the CDR3, the DNA is TGTGCCAGCAGCCCAGCACAGGGGGCTCAGGGGACTGAAGCTTTCTTT. Its protein is CASSPAQGAQGTEAFF.

This chain links TRBV7-9 with TRBJ1-2; 10 nucleotides match TRBD1. The CDR3 sequence is 15 residues long. Germline assignment: CDR1 SEHNR and CDR2 FQNEAQ (reference sequence). V dropped 6 bases and J dropped 4; count of bases not matched to a gene: 8. The CDR3 loop reads CASSRQGAVFYGYTF. In DNA, the CDR3 is TGTGCCAGCAGTCGACAGGGGGCGGTTTTCTATGGCTACACCTTC.

In its sample, this clone was seen once. The chain recombines TRBV5-1 with TRBJ1-2, with D perhaps TRBD1 (6 bases). The germline gives CDR1 SGHRS, CDR2 YFSETQ. Between the trimmed V and J ends, which lost 2 bases and 4 bases, there was a span of 18 bases. This CDR3 region has 16 residues. In DNA, the CDR3 is TGCGCCAGCAGCTTCCACGGCAGGGGACCCTTCTATGGCTACACCTTC. Its translation: CASSFHGRGPFYGYTF. The complete variable domain, with remaining parts taken from reference TRBV5-1 and TRBJ1-2, reads KAGVTQTPRYLIKTRGQQVTLSCSPISGHRSVSWYQQTPGQGLQFLFEYFSETQRNKGNFPGRFSGRQFSNSRSEMNVSTLELGDSALYLCASSFHGRGPFYGYTFGSGTRLTVV.

This chain joins TRBV28 and TRBJ2-3; D call uncertain. Germline V gene data show CDR1 as MDHEN and CDR2 as SYDVKM. The CDR3 runs to 14 residues. Trimming pared 5 bases from V and 7 bases from J, leaving 16 bases between. In nucleotides, the CDR3 is TGTGCCAGCAGTATCCCCTCTACCCCCTATACGCAGTATTTT. This translates into CASSIPSTPYTQYF.

V is TRBV7-9 and J is TRBJ1-1; 8 nucleotides line up with TRBD1. CDR3 length: 14 residues. Germline-derived CDR1 and CDR2 are SEHNR and FQNEAQ (reference sequence). V shed 5 bases and J 6 bases; nucleotides not matched to a gene: 8. The DNA for the CDR3 is TGTGCCAGCAGCCCTGACAGGGGTAGGGCTGAAGCTTTCTTT. Residues: CASSPDRGRAEAFF.

This clone was observed a single time. The CDR3 coding sequence is TGTGCCTGGAGTCTCGGGAGCTCCTACGAGCAGTACTTC. As protein: CAWSLGSSYEQYF. The chain has TRBV30 and TRBJ2-7; possible D gene TRBD2, 6 bases. V was clipped by 2 bases and J by 0 bases, with 8 bases between them. Germline CDR1 GTSNPN, CDR2 SVGIG (reference sequence). The CDR3 is made up of 13 amino acids.

Points on this clone: The junction departs from germline at one end; a sequencing error may be responsible. The V call is TRBV7-7, the J call TRBJ2-7; 8 bases are shared with TRBD1. From germline, CDR1 is SSHAT and CDR2 FNYEAQ (reference sequence). CDR3 length: 15 amino acids. The CDR3 DNA follows: TGTGCTAGCAGCTTAAGAGACAGGGGAAAACGCGAGCAGTACTTC. This gives the protein CASSLRDRGKREQYF.

This clone was detected once. The rearrangement uses TRBV9 and TRBJ1-1; the match to TRBD1 covers 7 bases. The V segment lost 3 bases and the J segment 5 bases; nucleotides outside the gene matches: 10. Germline loops: CDR1 SGDLS, CDR2 YYNGEE. This CDR3 is built from 15 residues. Here the CDR3 reads CASSDDRAGGTEAFF. The CDR3 coding sequence is TGTGCCAGCAGCGACGACAGGGCAGGGGGGACTGAAGCTTTCTTT.

This clone showed up just once. The chain is built from TRBV28 and TRBJ2-3, with D unclear. Germline lookup yields CDR1 MDHEN and CDR2 SYDVKM. Trimming took off 2 bases at V and 2 bases at J, with 14 bases between the two ends. CDR3 length: 16 amino acids. CDR3: CASSLAELIITDTQYF. CDR3 bases: TGTGCCAGCAGTTTAGCGGAGCTAATCATCACAGATACGCAGTATTTT.

This rearrangement joins TRBV2 to TRBJ1-1; possible D gene TRBD1, 5 bases. With 8 bases removed from V and 0 bases from J, the gap between germline ends came to 22 bases. Germline V gene data show CDR1 as SNHLY and CDR2 as FYNNEI. CDR3 length: 17 amino acids. The CDR3 DNA sequence: TGTGCCAGCCCTGATGGGGGGGAGGGAGCTATGAACACTGAAGCTTTCTTT. It specifies CASPDGGEGAMNTEAFF.

This chain connects TRBV7-3 to TRBJ2-7; maybe TRBD1 (7 bases). Germline-derived CDR1 and CDR2 are SGHTA and FQGTGA. Trimming took off 5 bases at V and 7 bases at J, with 15 bases between the two ends. The CDR3 contains 13 residues. The CDR3 reads CASSGGTVLEQYF. CDR3 DNA: TGTGCCAGCAGCGGAGGGACAGTCCTTGAGCAGTACTTC.

This clone was counted only a few times. This chain joins TRBV21-1 and TRBJ2-6; TRBD1, as called in the table, went unchecked against the DNA. TRBV21-1 is given as a pseudogene. The CDR3 runs to 18 residues. CDR3 protein: CASSKAGNRDSGANVLTF. The CDR3 DNA reads as TGTGCCAGCAGCAAAGCCGGGAACAGGGACTCTGGGGCCAACGTCCTGACTTTC.

The chain employs TRBV19 and TRBJ1-1; 8 nucleotides line up with TRBD1. The V gene end was trimmed by 5 bases and the J gene end by 6 bases; junction bases not matched to a gene: 14. In germline, CDR1 is LNHDA, CDR2 SQIVND (reference sequence). CDR3 length: 16 residues. The CDR3 DNA is TGTGCCAGTAGTGGCAGGGGGCGCGACCTTTCGCCTGAAGCTTTCTTT. Encoded protein: CASSGRGRDLSPEAFF. Full variable domain (outside the CDR3, taken from reference TRBV19 and TRBJ1-1): DGGITQSPKYLFRKEGQNVTLSCEQNLNHDAMYWYRQDPGQGLRLIYYSQIVNDFQKGDIAEGYSVSREKKESFPLTVTSAQKNPTAFYLCASSGRGRDLSPEAFFGQGTRLTVV.

The chain combines TRBV30 with TRBJ1-2; D gene ambiguous. V lost 0 bases and J lost 4, with 12 bases in between. The CDR3 has 14 amino acids. CDR1 and CDR2 from the germline V gene are GTSNPN and SVGIG (reference sequence). The DNA of the CDR3 is TGTGCCTGGAGTGTAATCCAGGTCCTCTATGGCTACACCTTC. Its protein product is CAWSVIQVLYGYTF.

The chain recombines TRBV4-1 with TRBJ2-7; TRBD1 matches 7 bases. Per the germline V gene, CDR1 is MGHRA and CDR2 is YSYEKL. V dropped 1 base and J dropped 0; count of bases not matched to a gene: 3. The CDR3 consists of 15 residues. This CDR3 reads CASSQAGQDSYEQYF. Written as DNA, the CDR3 is TGCGCCAGCAGCCAAGCTGGACAGGACTCCTACGAGCAGTACTTC.

This sequence joins TRBV7-6 and TRBJ1-4, with TRBD1 matching over 8 bases. The CDR3 length is 17 residues. V lost 3 bases to trimming and J lost 5 bases; unmatched junction nucleotides: 11. The germline CDR1 and CDR2 sequences are SGHVS and FNYEAQ. Written as DNA, the CDR3 is TGTGCCAGCAGCTTCTCCGACAGGGGCTACACAAATGAAAAACTGTTTTTT. Translating gives CASSFSDRGYTNEKLFF.

There are a few counts of this clone. V gene TRBV4-3 combines with J gene TRBJ1-4; 11 positions agree with TRBD1. Germline assignment: CDR1 LGHNA and CDR2 YSLEER. The trim removed 0 bases at V and 11 bases at J, leaving 5 bases unmatched. The CDR3 loop spans 15 amino acids. CDR3 nucleotide sequence: TGCGCCAGCAGCCAAGACTCCGGGACAGGGGGGAAACTGTTTTTT. Encoded protein: CASSQDSGTGGKLFF.

This sequence joins TRBV13 and TRBJ2-1, with a tentative D call TRBD1 (5 bases). CDR1 is PRHDT and CDR2 is FYEKMQ in the germline V gene (reference sequence). Trimming stripped 4 bases from V and 0 bases from J, with 13 bases between. The CDR3 extends over 16 amino acids. The chain's CDR3 is CASSSPGHSSYNEQFF. The CDR3, as DNA: TGTGCCAGCAGCTCTCCAGGACATAGCTCCTACAATGAGCAGTTCTTC.

The J gene is TRBJ2-5, the V gene TRBV5-1; TRBD1 agrees at 9 bases. The J call may be in error: the DNA end matches TRBJ2-7 better. The CDR3 is 15 residues long. In germline, CDR1 is SGHRS, CDR2 YFSETQ. The CDR3 loop is CASRPPGQGLHEQYF. The DNA of the CDR3 is TGCGCCAGCAGGCCGCCGGGACAGGGTTTACACGAGCAGTACTTC.

The gene calls are TRBV10-2 and TRBJ2-7; D perhaps matches TRBD1 (5 bases). Trimming stripped 6 bases from V and 1 base from J, with 7 bases between. The CDR3 covers 12 residues. Looked up from germline, CDR1 is WSHSY and CDR2 is SAAADI. The CDR3 nucleotides are TGCGCCAGCAGGGACAATTCCTACGAGCAGTACTTC. Translating gives CASRDNSYEQYF.

The chain combines TRBV6-1 with TRBJ2-7, with TRBD1 as a possible D gene (6 bases). The V and J ends lost 6 bases and 1 base respectively, with 10 bases between them. This CDR3 has 13 amino acids. Per germline, CDR1 MNHNS and CDR2 SASEGT. The CDR3 region has the DNA TGTGCCAGCAGCCCAACAGGGTCCTACGAGCAGTACTTC. This gives the protein CASSPTGSYEQYF.